The entry that follows covers one T cell receptor beta chain sequence. Its specificity is not known. This sample stems from a study of cytomegalovirus exposure and HLA in healthy donors. Points from the study as a whole: CMV serostatus was the only immune exposure information that was available. It was shown in a later analysis that HLA-associated TCR beta chains were more clonally expanded than other, equally common chains.

CDR3 size: 14 residues. Germline CDR1 is SGHRS and CDR2 is YFSETQ. V dropped 5 bases and J dropped 6 bases, with 17 bases sitting between them. The PCR had 60 Vbeta and 13 Jbeta primers. TCRdb's table, derived via immunoSEQ multiplex PCR, lists solely in-frame clones and lacks some. The table shows tens of thousands of clones, with around 72% occurring only once. The chain is built from TRBV5-1 and TRBJ1-1; D is perhaps TRBD1 (6 bases). The origin of this receptor is a male donor in good health and CMV-seropositive. The sequencing input was PBMCs. CDR3 bases: TGCGCCAGCAGAGGGGAAGGGGGGGGAGCTGAAGCTTTCTTT. Residues: CASRGEGGGAEAFF.